Sequencing of this T cell receptor beta chain was carried out in a study of T cell responses to AZD1222 COVID-19 vaccine. Findings of the study overall: None of the repertoires were sampled until the peak T cell response had passed.

Remarks on this clone: Its antigen is as yet unknown.

Pooling was applied to second doses at about 4 or about 12 weeks. The data were produced by immunoSEQ multiplex PCR, yet TCRdb's version contains in-frame clones alone and is incomplete. The sample contains 97,000 or so clones, roughly 90% of which appear only once. The CDR3 covers 19 residues. Germline trimming cut 5 bases from V and 5 bases from J; bases unmatched to any gene: 14. In germline, CDR1 is SGHVS, CDR2 FQNEAQ. This clonotype was obtained from an adult who received the AZD1222 COVID-19 vaccine. This rearrangement joins TRBV7-8 to TRBJ1-6, with TRBD1 identical over 11 bases. Sequenced here: peripheral blood, sampled 28 days after the second AZD1222 dose. CDR3 nucleotide sequence: TGTGCCAGCAGCGATTACCCTTGGACAGGGGGCCGTGATAATTCACCCCTCCACTTT. It encodes CASSDYPWTGGRDNSPLHF. The variable domain in full, completed from reference TRBV7-8 and TRBJ1-6, reads GAGVSQSPRYKVAKRGQDVALRCDPISGHVSLFWYQQALGQGPEFLTYFQNEAQLDKSGLPSDRFFAERPEGSVSTLKIQRTQQEDSAVYLCASSDYPWTGGRDNSPLHFGNGTRLTVT.